This T cell receptor (beta chain) was recorded in a study of blood T cell repertoires in COVID-19. Study at large: Sample material is recorded as cDNA or gDNA derived from T cells, B-cell-depleted T cells, or PBMCs.

Cohort placement rested on clinical history that participants reported themselves. What the recovered Cohort 3 donors had was two negative PCRs, clearance, or symptom resolution. In the study's own analysis: Quantification of nucleated cells was approximated via reference gene primer amplification. The method was immunoSEQ multiplex PCR; TCRdb's version includes in-frame clones alone and lacks a portion of them. The V and J calls and clone size come from that table; D and trimming were worked out from the DNA. Of hundreds of thousands of clones in the sample, approximately 92% were seen once. The V gene's germline CDR1 is SEHNR and CDR2 FQNEAQ (reference sequence). V lost 2 bases, J lost 2 bases, and 10 bases stayed unmatched. This CDR3 spans 18 amino acids.

J is TRBJ1-3 and V is TRBV7-9; 9 nucleotides agree with TRBD1. This TCR was sampled from a young man who had recovered from COVID-19. The sequencing sample was made of PBMCs or T cells enriched from blood (not recorded which). CDR3 DNA sequence: TGTGCCAGCAGCTTATGGACAGGGGCCAGTCGTGCTGGAAACACCATATATTTT. Protein product: CASSLWTGASRAGNTIYF.